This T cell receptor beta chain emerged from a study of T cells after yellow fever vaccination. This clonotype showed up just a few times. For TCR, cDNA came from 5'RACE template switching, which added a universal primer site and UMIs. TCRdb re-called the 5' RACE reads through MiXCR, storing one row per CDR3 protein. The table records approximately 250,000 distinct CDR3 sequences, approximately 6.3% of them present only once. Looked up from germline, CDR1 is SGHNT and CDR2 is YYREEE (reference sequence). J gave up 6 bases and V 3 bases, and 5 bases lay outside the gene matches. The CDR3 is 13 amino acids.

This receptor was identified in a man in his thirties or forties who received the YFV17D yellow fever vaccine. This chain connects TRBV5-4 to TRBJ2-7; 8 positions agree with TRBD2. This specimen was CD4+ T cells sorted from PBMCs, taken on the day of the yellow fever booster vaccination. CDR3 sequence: CASSSRGGGEQYF. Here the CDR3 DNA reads TGTGCCAGCAGCTCACGGGGGGGCGGCGAGCAGTACTTC.